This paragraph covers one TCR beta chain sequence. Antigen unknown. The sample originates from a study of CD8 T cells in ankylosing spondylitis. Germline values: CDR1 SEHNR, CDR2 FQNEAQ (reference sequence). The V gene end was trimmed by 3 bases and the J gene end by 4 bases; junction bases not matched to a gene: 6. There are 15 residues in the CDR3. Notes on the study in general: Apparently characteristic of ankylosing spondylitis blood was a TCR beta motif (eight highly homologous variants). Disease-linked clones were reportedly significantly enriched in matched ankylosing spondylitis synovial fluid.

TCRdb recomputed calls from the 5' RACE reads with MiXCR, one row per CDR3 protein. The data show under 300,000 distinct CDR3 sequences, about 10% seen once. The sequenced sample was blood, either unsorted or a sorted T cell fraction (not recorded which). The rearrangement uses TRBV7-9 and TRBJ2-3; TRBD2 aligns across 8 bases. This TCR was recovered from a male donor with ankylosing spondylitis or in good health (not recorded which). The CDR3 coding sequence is TGTGCCAGCAGCTTCCGGGAGGGTCTGGCAGATACGCAGTATTTT. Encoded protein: CASSFREGLADTQYF.